Described below is a single TCR beta chain sequence and its context. Antigen: not known. CDR1 and CDR2 from the germline V gene are KGHSH and LQKENI. The CDR3 loop spans 12 amino acids. V shed 8 bases, J shed 6 bases, and the junction held 6 bases outside the gene matches. TCRdb re-called the 5' RACE reads with MiXCR, one entry per CDR3 protein. The table lists approximately 700,000 distinct CDR3 sequences, 15% to 20% of them singletons. These data come from a study of identical twins. Whole-study results and caveats: Memory repertoires lacked the insertion deficit that abundant cord blood beta clonotypes showed. Invariant MAIT and iNKT cells could partly confound zero-insertion analyses.

The data were also submitted as part of a second study, on T cells expressing NK-cell markers. That paper notes: The authors applied an anti-gamma-delta TCR antibody in several experiments, and it restricted sorting to alpha-beta TCR T cells. Leadership of the CD3+CD56-NKG2C+ fraction also belonged to these clonotypes in a handful of donors.

Sequencing input: PBMCs. The chain combines TRBV18 with TRBJ1-2, with 7 bases that match TRBD1. The TCR sequence derives from a woman between 18 and 29 years old in good health. The CDR3 protein is CASHQGGDGYTF. The CDR3 DNA sequence: TGTGCCAGCCACCAAGGGGGCGATGGCTACACCTTC.